This T cell receptor beta chain was found in a study of CD8 T cells in Susac syndrome. Overall study results and limits: As the study acknowledged, the number of individuals who were part of its TCR sequencing and HLA analysis was relatively small.

There are 16 residues in the CDR3. With 4 bases removed from V and 1 base from J, the gap between germline ends came to 14 bases. Looked up from germline, CDR1 is MGHDK and CDR2 is SYGVNS. The multiple sclerosis controls, all treatment-naive patients, had relapsing-remitting disease that was stable or active. Negative isolation was used for CD8+ and CD4+ T cells and FACS enrichment for TEMRA cells. To note about this clonotype: Its antigen is still unknown.

Random-hexamer reverse transcription was applied to 0.5 to 1 ug RNA. Multiplex immunoSEQ PCR targeted 54 Vbeta and 13 Jbeta TCR beta segments. Via MiXCR, TCRdb re-called the immunoSEQ multiplex PCR reads, giving one row per CDR3 protein. The sample yields about 280,000 distinct CDR3 sequences, about 85% seen once. Sequenced: CD8+ T cells from PBMCs. V gene TRBV25-1 combines with J gene TRBJ2-1; a possible D gene is TRBD2 (6 bases). This clonotype originated in a human donor with multiple sclerosis. The CDR3 region has the DNA TGTGCCAGCAGTGGTCCCTATGGGGGGTCCTACAATGAGCAGTTCTTC. The encoded protein is CASSGPYGGSYNEQFF.